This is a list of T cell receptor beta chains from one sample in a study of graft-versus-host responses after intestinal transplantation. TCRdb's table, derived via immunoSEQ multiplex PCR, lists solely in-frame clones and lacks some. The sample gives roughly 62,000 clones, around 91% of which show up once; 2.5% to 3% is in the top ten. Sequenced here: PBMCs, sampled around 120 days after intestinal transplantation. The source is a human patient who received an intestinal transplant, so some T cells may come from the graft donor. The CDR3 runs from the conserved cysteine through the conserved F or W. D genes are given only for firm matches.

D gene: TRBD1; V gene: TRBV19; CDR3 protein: CASSLGQGGNQPQHF
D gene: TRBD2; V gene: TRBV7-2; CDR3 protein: CASSFGLAGYNEQFF
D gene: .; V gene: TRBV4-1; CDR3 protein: CASSQDGRVKNIQYF
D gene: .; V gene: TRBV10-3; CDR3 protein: CAISESTGWYQETQYF
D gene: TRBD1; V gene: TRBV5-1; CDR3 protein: CASSLEQGAGGELFF
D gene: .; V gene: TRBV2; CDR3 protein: CASSENQVGETQYF
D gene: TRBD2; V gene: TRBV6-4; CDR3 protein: CASSDGRGQDTQYF
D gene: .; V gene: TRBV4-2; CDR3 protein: CASSQLNEQFF
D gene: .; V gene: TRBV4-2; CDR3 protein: CASSQDWGRGEKLFF
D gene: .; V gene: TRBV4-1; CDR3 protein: CASSSRGGTGNTIYF
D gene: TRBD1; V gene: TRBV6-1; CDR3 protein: CASRATGGETQYF
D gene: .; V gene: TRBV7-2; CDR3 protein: CASSLAGGAGNTEAFF
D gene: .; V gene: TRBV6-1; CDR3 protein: CASSESSGYEQYF
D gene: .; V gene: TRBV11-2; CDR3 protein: CASSLGSSFPTDTQYF
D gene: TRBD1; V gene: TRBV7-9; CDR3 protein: CASSLGQAYTGYGYTF
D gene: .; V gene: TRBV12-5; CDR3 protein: CASGHGTGELFF
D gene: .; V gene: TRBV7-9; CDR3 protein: CASSPRPGTAPYGYTF
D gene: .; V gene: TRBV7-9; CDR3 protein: CASSPIQATGELFF
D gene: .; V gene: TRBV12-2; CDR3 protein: CASRAISGDYEQYF
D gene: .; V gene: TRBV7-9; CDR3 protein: CASSRQEQFF
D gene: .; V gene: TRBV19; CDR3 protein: CASSIFQGYEQYF
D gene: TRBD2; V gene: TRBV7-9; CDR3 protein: CASSWGLAASYEQYF
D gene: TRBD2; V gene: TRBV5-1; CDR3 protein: CASSLVGLAGAPTDTQYF
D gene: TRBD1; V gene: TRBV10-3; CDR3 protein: CAISELGTGQETQYF
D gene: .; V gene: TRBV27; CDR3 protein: CASGGAIEQFF
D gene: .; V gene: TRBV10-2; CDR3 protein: CASSELRGEAFF
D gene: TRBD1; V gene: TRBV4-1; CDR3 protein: CASSPLGTDLNEKLFF
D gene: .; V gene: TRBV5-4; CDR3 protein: CASSPRAGDTQYF
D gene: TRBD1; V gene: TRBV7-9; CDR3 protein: CASSLADRGHGYGYTF
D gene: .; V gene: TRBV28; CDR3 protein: CASSLSGGIHEQYF
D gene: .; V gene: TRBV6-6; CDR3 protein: CASGPSSYEQYF
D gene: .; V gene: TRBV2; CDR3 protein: CASSEGSYTAPEAFF
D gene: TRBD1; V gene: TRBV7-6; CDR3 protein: CASSTRTGGAYEQYF
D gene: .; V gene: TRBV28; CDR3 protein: CASSLSTPATEAFF
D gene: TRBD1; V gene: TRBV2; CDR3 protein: CASAGTGVIDTQYF
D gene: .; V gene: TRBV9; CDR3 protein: CAGGRGANTEAFF
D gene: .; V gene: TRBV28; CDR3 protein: CASSFSQYEQYF
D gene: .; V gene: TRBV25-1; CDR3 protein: CASSKGAQETQYF
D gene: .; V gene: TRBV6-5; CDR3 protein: CASSYSNSQETQYF